The 4 T cell receptor beta chains given below trace back to one sample, sequenced in a study of T-cell reconstitution after alpha-beta-depleted transplantation in children (dated by TCRdb to the mid-2010s). Receptor libraries were prepared by PCR. Sequenced on an Illumina HiSeq 2500. TCR libraries were prepared with molecular barcoding, using unique molecular identifiers to normalize TCRbeta repertoire quantification. TCRdb reprocessing: public reads trimmed at Q25 with fastp, clones called with MiXCR, in-frame beta chains kept. Rows with a matching CDR3 protein are joined into one entry that keeps the most common DNA and genes. The table for this sample lists tens of thousands of distinct CDR3 sequences; 5.8% of them were counted only once. The top ten constitute roughly 30% of the sample. This specimen's time point label, per the study, means: day 60 (about 2 months) after transplantation. Sample treatment or condition, as interpreted from the label and publication: allogeneic hematopoietic cell transplantation with graft depleted of TCRalphabeta T cells and CD19 B cells.

The sequencing used PBMCs, mostly from graft donor cells, collected 60 days after TCRalphabeta/CD19-depleted stem cell transplant. The receptors derive from a female patient aged 2-9 years who had a stem cell transplant for aplastic anemia, so the T cells may come from the graft donor.

The sample holds many counts of this clonotype. This chain connects TRBV6-5 to TRBJ2-6, with TRBD1 as a possible D gene (5 bases). Germline CDR1 is MNHEY and CDR2 is SVGAGI. This CDR3 has 17 amino acids. The V end lost 6 bases, the J end lost 0 bases, and 15 bases lay between the germline ends. The CDR3 loop reads CASRQGTYTSGANVLTF. CDR3 nucleotide sequence: TGTGCCAGCAGGCAGGGCACATACACCTCTGGGGCCAACGTCCTGACTTTC.

This clonotype was counted at least ten times. The V gene is TRBV6-1, the J gene TRBJ1-4, with TRBD1 matching over 10 bases. The length of the CDR3 is 15 residues. Per the germline V gene, CDR1 is MNHNS and CDR2 is SASEGT. Trimming at V came to 5 bases and at J to 5 bases, leaving 5 bases not matched to a gene. Here the CDR3 reads CASSIDRGRNEKLFF. The DNA for the CDR3 is TGTGCCAGCAGTATCGACAGGGGGCGAAATGAAAAACTGTTTTTT.

Many counts were recorded for this clonotype. The rearrangement joins TRBV5-6 to TRBJ2-6; no clear D. Germline V gives CDR1 SGHDT, CDR2 YYEEEE. Trimming removed 1 base at V and 0 bases at J, with 5 bases between. This CDR3 spans 15 amino acids. The CDR3 coding sequence is TGTGCCAGCAGCTTGTACGGCTCTGGGGCCAACGTCCTGACTTTC. As protein: CASSLYGSGANVLTF. The full variable domain, with the rest looked up from reference TRBV5-6 and TRBJ2-6, is DAGVTQSPTHLIKTRGQQVTLRCSPKSGHDTVSWYQQALGQGPQFIFQYYEEEERQRGNFPDRFSGHQFPNYSSELNVNALLLGDSALYLCASSLYGSGANVLTFGAGSRLTVL.

This clonotype was counted at least ten times. This rearrangement joins TRBV19 to TRBJ2-7, with TRBD2 identical over 11 bases. Trimming at V came to 4 bases and at J to 3 bases, leaving 2 bases not matched to a gene. The CDR3 spans 14 residues. The germline V gene has CDR1 LNHDA and CDR2 SQIVND (reference sequence). For the CDR3, the DNA is TGTGCCAGTAGTACGGGACTAGCGGTCTACGAGCAGTACTTC. Protein product: CASSTGLAVYEQYF. Based on the CDR3 plus reference TRBV19 and TRBJ2-7, the full variable domain is DGGITQSPKYLFRKEGQNVTLSCEQNLNHDAMYWYRQDPGQGLRLIYYSQIVNDFQKGDIAEGYSVSREKKESFPLTVTSAQKNPTAFYLCASSTGLAVYEQYFGPGTRLTVT.